This paragraph covers one TCR beta chain sequence. The record originates from a study of blood T cell repertoires in COVID-19. For the study at large: Samples of COVID-19 (acute and convalescent) were obtained from the United States, Italy and Spain. PBMCs, B-cell-depleted T cells, or T cells provided the cDNA or gDNA that made up the material.

V lost 5 bases to trimming and J lost 6 bases; unmatched junction nucleotides: 5. The CDR3 extends over 14 amino acids. CDR1 SGHTA and CDR2 FQGNSA come from the germline V gene. Study processing details: Nucleated cell number was recorded as an estimate derived from reference gene primer amplification. Clones were read by immunoSEQ multiplex PCR, and TCRdb kept only the in-frame ones, dropping some. V and J calls and clone size come straight from that table; D and trimming were deduced from the DNA. The sample yields 270,000 or so clones, 82% seen once. This chain links TRBV7-2 with TRBJ2-7; 12 bases align to TRBD2. Material: peripheral blood. This sequence originates from a woman aged 18-29 years with acute or convalescent COVID-19. DNA of the CDR3: TGTGCCAGCAGCCCAGGACTAGCGGGAATCGAGCAGTACTTC. It encodes CASSPGLAGIEQYF.